The next 9 T cell receptor beta chains were all read from a single sample in a study of CD8 T cells in Susac syndrome. An amount of RNA that ranged from roughly 0.5 to 1 ug was reverse transcribed with random hexamers. TCRdb recomputed calls from the immunoSEQ multiplex PCR reads with MiXCR, one row per CDR3 protein. The repertoire includes roughly 190,000 distinct CDR3 sequences, roughly nine tenths of them detected once, and over 0.075% sits in the top ten. The sequencing sample was made of CD4+ T cells from PBMCs. All receptors derive from a human donor with Susac syndrome.

The chain is built from TRBV2 and TRBJ1-3; possible D gene TRBD1, 6 bases. Germline values: CDR1 SNHLY, CDR2 FYNNEI. The V gene lost 4 bases and the J gene lost 0 bases, with 7 bases spanning the gap. The length of the CDR3 is 14 residues. The CDR3 DNA sequence: TGTGCCAGCAGTGGGGACAACTCTGGAAACACCATATATTTT. This sequence encodes CASSGDNSGNTIYF.

The V and J genes are TRBV4-1 and TRBJ2-3; 9 positions match TRBD1. Germline trimming cut 4 bases from V and 15 bases from J; bases unmatched to any gene: 11. Germline CDR1 reads MGHRA; CDR2 reads YSYEKL. This CDR3 has 13 amino acids. DNA of the CDR3: TGCGCCAGCAGCCTTACGGCGGGACAGGGTAGATATTTT. This sequence encodes CASSLTAGQGRYF.

This rearrangement joins TRBV10-2 to TRBJ1-1; D not certain. V lost 3 bases and J 6 bases, leaving 14 bases between the germline ends. The CDR3 covers 14 residues. Germline V gives CDR1 WSHSY, CDR2 SAAADI. As DNA, the CDR3 is TGCGCCAGCAGTGATCAGCCATCCGTGGCTGAAGCTTTCTTT. It is translated as CASSDQPSVAEAFF.

The chain joins TRBV25-1 to TRBJ2-7; no clear D gene. The CDR3 is 14 residues long. V lost 3 bases and J 3 bases, leaving 12 bases between the germline ends. CDR1 MGHDK and CDR2 SYGVNS come from the germline V gene. The CDR3 coding sequence is TGTGCCAGCAGTGATTCCCTAGAAAACTACGAGCAGTACTTC. It specifies CASSDSLENYEQYF.

The chain recombines TRBV30 with TRBJ2-1; possible D gene TRBD2, 5 bases. There are 13 residues in the CDR3. Trimming removed 0 bases from V and 3 bases from J, with 6 bases in between. Germline CDR1 reads GTSNPN; CDR2 reads SVGIG (reference sequence). The CDR3 reads CAWSVLGYNEQFF. In nucleotides, the CDR3 is TGTGCCTGGAGTGTACTAGGCTACAATGAGCAGTTCTTC.

The rearrangement joins TRBV19 to TRBJ1-1; a weak D match, TRBD1 (6 bases). Germline V gene lookup returns CDR1 LNHDA and CDR2 SQIVND (reference sequence). Trimming removed 7 bases at V and 0 bases at J, with 12 bases between. This CDR3 is 14 amino acids long. Here the CDR3 DNA reads TGTGCCAGTACCAAACAGGGATTGAACACTGAAGCTTTCTTT. Its translation: CASTKQGLNTEAFF.

The chain has TRBV9 and TRBJ2-6; D gene uncertain. The CDR3 extends over 18 amino acids. V was clipped by 0 bases and J by 0 bases, with 13 bases between them. CDR1 SGDLS and CDR2 YYNGEE come from the germline V gene. The CDR3 reads CASSVGPESYSGANVLTF. CDR3 nucleotides: TGTGCCAGCAGCGTAGGTCCAGAGTCTTACTCTGGGGCCAACGTCCTGACTTTC.

CDR3 loop: CASSRSSREQYF. Here the CDR3 DNA reads TGTGCCAGCAGCCGGAGTAGTCGCGAGCAGTACTTC. The chain has TRBV7-2 and TRBJ2-7; D remains ambiguous. This CDR3 has 12 residues. V was clipped by 5 bases and J by 6 bases, with 11 bases between them. Germline V lookup: CDR1 SGHTA, CDR2 FQGNSA. The whole variable domain, filled in from reference TRBV7-2 and TRBJ2-7, reads GAGVSQSPSNKVTEKGKDVELRCDPISGHTALYWYRQSLGQGLEFLIYFQGNSAPDKSGLPSDRFSAERTGGSVSTLTIQRTQQEDSAVYLCASSRSSREQYFGPGTRLTVT.

The chain recombines TRBV6-5 with TRBJ2-2; no clear D gene. V dropped 7 bases and J dropped 0 bases, with 9 bases sitting between them. The CDR3 contains 14 residues. CDR1 MNHEY and CDR2 SVGAGI come from the germline V gene. The CDR3: CASKSGANTGELFF. The CDR3 nucleotides read TGTGCCAGCAAAAGTGGAGCGAACACCGGGGAGCTGTTTTTT.